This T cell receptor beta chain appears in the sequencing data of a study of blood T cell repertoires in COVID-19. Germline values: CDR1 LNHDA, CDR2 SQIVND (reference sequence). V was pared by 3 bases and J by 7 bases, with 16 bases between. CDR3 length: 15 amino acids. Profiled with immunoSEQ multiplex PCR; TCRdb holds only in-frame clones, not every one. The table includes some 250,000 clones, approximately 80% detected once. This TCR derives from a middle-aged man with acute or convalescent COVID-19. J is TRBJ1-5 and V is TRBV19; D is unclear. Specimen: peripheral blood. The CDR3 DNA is TGTGCCAGTAGTATGCTCCCAACTAGGGCCCAGCCCCAGCATTTT. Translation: CASSMLPTRAQPQHF.